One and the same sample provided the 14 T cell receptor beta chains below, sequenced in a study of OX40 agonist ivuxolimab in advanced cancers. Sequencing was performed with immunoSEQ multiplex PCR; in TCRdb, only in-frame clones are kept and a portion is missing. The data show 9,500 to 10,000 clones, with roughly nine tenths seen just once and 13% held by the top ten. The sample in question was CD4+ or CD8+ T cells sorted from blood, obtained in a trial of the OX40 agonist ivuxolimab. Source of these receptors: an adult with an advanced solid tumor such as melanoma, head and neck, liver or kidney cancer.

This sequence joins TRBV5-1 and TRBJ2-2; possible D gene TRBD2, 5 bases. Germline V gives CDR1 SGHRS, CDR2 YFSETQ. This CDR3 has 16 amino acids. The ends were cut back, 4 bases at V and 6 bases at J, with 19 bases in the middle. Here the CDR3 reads CASSTSGNSDAGELFF. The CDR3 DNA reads TGCGCCAGCAGCACCTCCGGGAACTCAGACGCCGGGGAGCTGTTTTTT.

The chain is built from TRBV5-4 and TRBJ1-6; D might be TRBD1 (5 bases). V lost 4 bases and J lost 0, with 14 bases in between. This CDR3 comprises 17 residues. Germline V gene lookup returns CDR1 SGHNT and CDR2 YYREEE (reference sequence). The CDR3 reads CASSPRDGSSYNSPLHF. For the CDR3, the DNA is TGTGCCAGCAGCCCCAGGGACGGTAGCTCCTATAATTCACCCCTCCACTTT.

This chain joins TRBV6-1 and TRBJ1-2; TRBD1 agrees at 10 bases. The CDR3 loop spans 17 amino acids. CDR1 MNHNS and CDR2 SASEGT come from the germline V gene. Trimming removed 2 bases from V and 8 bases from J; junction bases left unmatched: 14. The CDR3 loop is CASSETWTGGFLSGYTF. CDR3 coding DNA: TGTGCCAGCAGTGAAACCTGGACAGGGGGATTTTTGAGCGGCTACACCTTC.

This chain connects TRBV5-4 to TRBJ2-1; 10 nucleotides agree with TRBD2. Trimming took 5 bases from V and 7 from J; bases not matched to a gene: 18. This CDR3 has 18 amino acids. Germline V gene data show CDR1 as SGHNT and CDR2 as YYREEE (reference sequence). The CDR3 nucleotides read TGTGCCAGCAGTCCAGTAGCGGGAGGCCTAGGCCCGAGAAATGAGCAGTTCTTC. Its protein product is CASSPVAGGLGPRNEQFF.

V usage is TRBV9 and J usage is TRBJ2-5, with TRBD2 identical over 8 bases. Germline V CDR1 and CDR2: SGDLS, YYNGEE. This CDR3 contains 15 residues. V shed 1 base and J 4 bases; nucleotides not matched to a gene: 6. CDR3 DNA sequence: TGTGCCAGCAGCGTAACTAGCGGAGGGGGAGAGACCCAGTACTTC. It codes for CASSVTSGGGETQYF. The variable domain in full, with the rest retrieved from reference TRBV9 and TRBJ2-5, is DSGVTQTPKHLITATGQRVTLRCSPRSGDLSVYWYQQSLDQGLQFLIQYYNGEERAKGNILERFSAQQFPDLHSELNLSSLELGDSALYFCASSVTSGGGETQYFGPGTRLLVL.

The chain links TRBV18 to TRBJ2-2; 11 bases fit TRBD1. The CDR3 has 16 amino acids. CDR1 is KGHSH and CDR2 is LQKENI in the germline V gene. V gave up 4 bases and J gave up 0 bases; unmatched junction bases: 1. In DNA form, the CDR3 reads TGTGCCAGCTCACAGGGACAGGGGGCGAACACCGGGGAGCTGTTTTTT. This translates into CASSQGQGANTGELFF.

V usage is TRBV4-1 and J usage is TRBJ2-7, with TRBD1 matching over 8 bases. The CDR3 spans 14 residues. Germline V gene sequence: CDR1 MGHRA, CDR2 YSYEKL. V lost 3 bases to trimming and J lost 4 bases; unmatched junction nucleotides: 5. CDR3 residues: CASSQTDRAYEQYF. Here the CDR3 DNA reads TGCGCCAGCAGCCAGACGGACAGGGCGTACGAGCAGTACTTC.

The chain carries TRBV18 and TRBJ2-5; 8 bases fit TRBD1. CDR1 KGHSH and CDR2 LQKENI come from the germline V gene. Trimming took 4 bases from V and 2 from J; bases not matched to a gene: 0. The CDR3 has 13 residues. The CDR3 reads CASSRDRQETQYF. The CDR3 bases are TGTGCCAGCTCACGGGACAGGCAAGAGACCCAGTACTTC.

CDR3 DNA: TGCGCCAGCAGCTGGACTAGCGGGAGGTACAATGAGCAGTTCTTC. Its translation is CASSWTSGRYNEQFF. The chain couples TRBV5-1 to TRBJ2-1, with 14 bases fitting TRBD2. After removal of 3 bases from V and 4 bases from J, the junction contained 0 bases not matched to a gene. This CDR3 spans 15 amino acids. Germline loops: CDR1 SGHRS, CDR2 YFSETQ.

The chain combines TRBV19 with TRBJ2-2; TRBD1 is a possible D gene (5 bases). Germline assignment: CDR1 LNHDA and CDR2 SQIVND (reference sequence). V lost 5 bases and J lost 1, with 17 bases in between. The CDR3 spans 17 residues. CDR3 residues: CASSPNAWQGNTGELFF. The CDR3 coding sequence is TGTGCCAGTAGTCCCAACGCCTGGCAGGGGAACACCGGGGAGCTGTTTTTT.

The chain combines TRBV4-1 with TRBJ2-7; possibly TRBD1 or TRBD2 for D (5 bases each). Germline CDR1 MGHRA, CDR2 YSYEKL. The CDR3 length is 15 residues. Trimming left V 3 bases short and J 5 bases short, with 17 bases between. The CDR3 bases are TGCGCCAGCAGCCAGGCAGGGCTAGCCATGGACGAGCAGTACTTC. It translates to CASSQAGLAMDEQYF.

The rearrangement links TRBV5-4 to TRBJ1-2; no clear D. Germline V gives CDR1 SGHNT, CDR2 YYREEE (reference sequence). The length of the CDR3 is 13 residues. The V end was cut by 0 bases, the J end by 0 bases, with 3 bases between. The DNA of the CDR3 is TGTGCCAGCAGCTTGGACGCTAACTATGGCTACACCTTC. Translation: CASSLDANYGYTF.

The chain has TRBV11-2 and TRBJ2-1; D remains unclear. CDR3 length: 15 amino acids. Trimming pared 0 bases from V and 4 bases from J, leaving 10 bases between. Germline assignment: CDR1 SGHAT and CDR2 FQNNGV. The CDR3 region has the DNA TGTGCCAGCAGCTTAGAGGGATCCGAATACAATGAGCAGTTCTTC. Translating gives CASSLEGSEYNEQFF.

The CDR3 here is CAWSDGTGINEQFF. The CDR3 DNA is TGTGCCTGGTCCGATGGGACAGGGATCAATGAGCAGTTCTTC. V gene TRBV30 combines with J gene TRBJ2-1; 9 bases align to TRBD1. The germline gives CDR1 GTSNPN, CDR2 SVGIG (reference sequence). This CDR3 has 14 residues. V trimming: 5 bases; J trimming: 6 bases; junction bases outside the gene matches: 8.